Listed here are 20 T cell receptor beta chains from one sample, sequenced in a study of OX40 agonist ivuxolimab in advanced cancers. Sequencing used immunoSEQ multiplex PCR; TCRdb keeps in-frame clones, though not all of them. The sample holds roughly 61,000 clones, around 82% seen once. The source was CD4+ or CD8+ T cells sorted from blood, collected in a trial of the OX40 agonist ivuxolimab. Receptor source: an adult with an advanced solid tumor such as melanoma, head and neck, liver or kidney cancer.

The genes are TRBV11-3 and TRBJ1-2; TRBD1 aligns across 9 bases. The CDR3 is made up of 17 amino acids. V lost 3 bases to trimming and J lost 5 bases; unmatched junction nucleotides: 13. CDR1 and CDR2 (germline): SGHNT, YENEEA. CDR3 nucleotides: TGTGCCAGCAGCTTCCCGACGGGACAGGGCGGGAGGTATGGCTACACCTTC. Its translation is CASSFPTGQGGRYGYTF.

The chain recombines TRBV4-3 with TRBJ2-7, with D tentatively TRBD2 (5 bases). With 0 bases removed from V and 7 bases from J, the gap between germline ends came to 22 bases. The germline V gene encodes CDR1 LGHNA and CDR2 YSLEER. This CDR3 comprises 17 residues. CDR3 in amino acids: CASSQEVDTTGSGEQYF. CDR3 coding DNA: TGCGCCAGCAGCCAAGAAGTAGACACCACGGGATCGGGGGAGCAGTACTTC.

The chain joins TRBV5-1 to TRBJ2-3, with 8 nucleotides matching TRBD2. This CDR3 is built from 17 residues. V lost 0 bases to trimming and J lost 3 bases; unmatched junction nucleotides: 9. The germline gives CDR1 SGHRS, CDR2 YFSETQ. The DNA for the CDR3 is TGCGCCAGCAGCTTGGTTTATTTACGCGGGGGGACAGATACGCAGTATTTT. As protein: CASSLVYLRGGTDTQYF.

The chain uses TRBV19 and TRBJ1-2; TRBD1 aligns across 8 bases. CDR3 size: 13 residues. J was trimmed by 8 bases and V by 4 bases; bases with no gene match: 6. Per germline, CDR1 LNHDA and CDR2 SQIVND (reference sequence). In DNA form, the CDR3 reads TGTGCCAGTAGTACTAACCGGGACAGGGGCTACACCTTC. It encodes CASSTNRDRGYTF.

The rearrangement links TRBV7-9 to TRBJ2-2; D gene ambiguous. The CDR3 loop spans 16 amino acids. Per germline, CDR1 SEHNR and CDR2 FQNEAQ (reference sequence). V was pared by 5 bases and J by 6 bases, with 19 bases between. The CDR3 reads CASSPRGRRDAGELFF. In DNA, the CDR3 is TGTGCCAGCAGCCCACGTGGCAGGCGAGACGCCGGGGAGCTGTTTTTT.

The V gene is TRBV29-1, the J gene TRBJ1-1; D is ambiguous. V was clipped by 4 bases and J by 0 bases, with 9 bases between them. The CDR3 is made up of 13 amino acids. Germline-derived CDR1 and CDR2 are SQVTM and ANQGSEA. The CDR3 DNA sequence: TGCAGCGTTGCGGGTGACATGAACACTGAAGCTTTCTTT. Translation: CSVAGDMNTEAFF.

The rearrangement links TRBV7-2 to TRBJ2-7; TRBD2 matches at 15 bases. V trimming: 5 bases; J trimming: 0 bases; junction bases outside the gene matches: 11. The CDR3 totals 19 residues. Germline values: CDR1 SGHTA, CDR2 FQGNSA. The CDR3 DNA follows: TGTGCCAGCAGCAAACAACTGGGACTAGCGGGAGGCCGCTCCTACGAGCAGTACTTC. Translation: CASSKQLGLAGGRSYEQYF.

V is TRBV2 and J is TRBJ1-6; a weak D match, TRBD1 (5 bases). The germline CDR1 and CDR2 sequences are SNHLY and FYNNEI. The CDR3 contains 14 residues. Deletions cut 6 bases from V and 10 bases from J, with 16 bases between. The CDR3: CASRESGVRSPLHF. In DNA, the CDR3 is TGTGCCAGCAGGGAATCGGGGGTTCGGTCACCCCTCCACTTT.

This clone qualifies as medium-sized. V and J are TRBV28 and TRBJ1-2, with TRBD1 matching 8 bases. J lost 3 bases, V lost 6 bases, and 12 bases had no gene match. Per germline, CDR1 MDHEN and CDR2 SYDVKM. CDR3 length equals 16 residues. The CDR3 loop is CASRPTQGAKDYGYTF. For the CDR3, the DNA is TGTGCCAGCAGACCAACTCAGGGGGCTAAGGACTATGGCTACACCTTC.

V is TRBV5-6 and J is TRBJ2-7, with D unresolved. Between the trimmed V and J ends, which lost 0 bases and 3 bases, there was a span of 16 bases. There are 16 residues in the CDR3. CDR1 is SGHDT and CDR2 is YYEEEE in the germline V gene. CDR3 DNA sequence: TGTGCCAGCAGCTTGGAATCAGGACGGGTGGGCTACGAGCAGTACTTC. It yields the protein CASSLESGRVGYEQYF.

This clone appeared a few times. The V gene is TRBV7-2, the J gene TRBJ2-2; D gene unclear. CDR1 and CDR2 (germline): SGHTA, FQGNSA. V lost 5 bases and J 9 bases, leaving 7 bases between the germline ends. This CDR3 has 11 amino acids. CDR3 sequence reads: CASSLGRELFF. The CDR3 coding sequence is TGTGCCAGCAGCCTGGGTCGGGAGCTGTTTTTT. Variable domain in full (rest from reference TRBV7-2 and TRBJ2-2): GAGVSQSPSNKVTEKGKDVELRCDPISGHTALYWYRQSLGQGLEFLIYFQGNSAPDKSGLPSDRFSAERTGGSVSTLTIQRTQQEDSAVYLCASSLGRELFFGEGSRLTVL.

V and J are TRBV10-2 and TRBJ1-5, with D possibly TRBD1 on 6 matching bases. Germline lookup yields CDR1 WSHSY and CDR2 SAAADI. Between the trimmed V and J ends, which lost 6 bases and 3 bases, there was a span of 15 bases. CDR3 length: 15 residues. The CDR3 region has the DNA TGCGCCAGCAGCGAAGGTGGGGGGCTCAATCAGCCCCAGCATTTT. Its protein is CASSEGGGLNQPQHF.

V gene TRBV6-5 combines with J gene TRBJ2-7; 8 positions agree with TRBD1. The V gene end was trimmed by 2 bases and the J gene end by 0 bases; junction bases not matched to a gene: 3. Germline V lookup: CDR1 MNHEY, CDR2 SVGAGI. The CDR3 has 15 residues. Here the CDR3 DNA reads TGTGCCAGCAGTTACACCGGACAGGGCTCCTACGAGCAGTACTTC. It encodes CASSYTGQGSYEQYF.

Of note for this clone: One junction end does not reproduce the germline sequence, and a read error may be involved. The genes are TRBV19 and TRBJ2-1, with TRBD2 matching over 8 bases. The CDR3 length is 15 residues. From germline, CDR1 is LNHDA and CDR2 SQIVND (reference sequence). For the CDR3, the DNA is TGTGCCAGTAGCGGGGGGGCTAGCGAAGACAATGAACAGTTCTTC. Its protein product is CASSGGASEDNEQFF.

This chain connects TRBV6-5 to TRBJ2-7; D may correspond to TRBD1 or TRBD2 (5 bases each). V shed 2 bases and J shed 0 bases, with 11 bases lying between them. Per the germline V gene, CDR1 is MNHEY and CDR2 is SVGAGI. This CDR3 region has 15 residues. The CDR3 region is CASSYGWGSSYEQYF. CDR3 coding DNA: TGTGCCAGCAGTTACGGATGGGGGAGCTCCTACGAGCAGTACTTC.

The rearrangement links TRBV7-2 to TRBJ2-7, with TRBD2 identical over 11 bases. This CDR3 is built from 14 residues. V gave up 1 base and J gave up 7 bases; unmatched junction bases: 3. Germline-derived CDR1 and CDR2 are SGHTA and FQGNSA. The CDR3 reads CASSLVAGGLEQYF. The CDR3 DNA follows: TGTGCCAGCAGCTTAGTAGCGGGAGGGCTTGAGCAGTACTTC.

The chain couples TRBV4-2 to TRBJ2-3, with D perhaps matching TRBD1 or TRBD2 (7 bases each). CDR3 size: 16 residues. V lost 0 bases and J lost 5, with 15 bases in between. Germline loops: CDR1 LGHNA, CDR2 YNFKEQ. Here the CDR3 DNA reads TGTGCCAGCAGCCAAGATCAGGGGGGGGCGCGAGATACGCAGTATTTT. This sequence encodes CASSQDQGGARDTQYF.

The chain links TRBV5-1 to TRBJ2-1; TRBD2 agrees at 9 bases. The CDR3 loop spans 12 amino acids. CDR1 and CDR2 from the germline V gene are SGHRS and YFSETQ. With V trimmed by 1 base and J by 15 bases, 5 bases remained unmatched. The CDR3 bases are TGCGCCAGCAGCTTGAGGACTAGCGAATTGTTCTTC. It specifies CASSLRTSELFF.

V gene TRBV4-2 combines with J gene TRBJ2-5; D possibly corresponds to TRBD1 (5 bases). CDR3 length equals 15 residues. Germline V gene sequence: CDR1 LGHNA, CDR2 YNFKEQ. The V and J ends lost 0 bases and 1 base respectively, with 9 bases between them. The CDR3: CASSQDPGSQETQYF. The DNA of the CDR3 is TGTGCCAGCAGCCAAGATCCAGGGTCCCAAGAGACCCAGTACTTC.

V usage is TRBV29-1 and J usage is TRBJ2-5; 12 positions agree with TRBD2. This CDR3 spans 15 amino acids. V trimming: 6 bases; J trimming: 1 base; junction bases outside the gene matches: 6. The germline V gene encodes CDR1 SQVTM and CDR2 ANQGSEA. The CDR3 sequence: CSVAGTSGFQETQYF. In nucleotides, the CDR3 is TGCAGCGTCGCCGGGACTAGCGGGTTCCAAGAGACCCAGTACTTC.